This paragraph covers one TCR beta chain sequence. The antigen is not known. This sample was included in a study of siplizumab effects on memory and regulatory T cells. TCRdb's copy holds only in-frame clones and misses some; the assay was immunoSEQ multiplex PCR. This repertoire shows tens of thousands of clones, around three quarters found once; its top ten account for 0.4% to 0.5%. Findings and limits, study-wide: Siplizumab significantly decreased alloreactive sequences from unstimulated CD4+ memory cells. The naive T cell population seemed more diverse than memory cells and seemed a major contributor to the alloresponse.

Sample: memory CD4+ T cells sorted from blood. The TCR comes from a human donor in good health.

CDR3 DNA sequence: TGTGCCAGCAGTGAAAGAACACAGGCCTACGAGCAGTACTTC. Amino acid sequence: CASSERTQAYEQYF. The chain links TRBV2 to TRBJ2-7, with D perhaps TRBD1 (5 bases). The CDR3 runs 14 residues. CDR1 is SNHLY, CDR2 FYNNEI, per germline. The V gene lost 2 bases and the J gene lost 2 bases, with 10 bases spanning the gap. The full variable domain, in which reference TRBV2 and TRBJ2-7 provide the parts outside the CDR3, is EPEVTQTPSHQVTQMGQEVILRCVPISNHLYFYWYRQILGQKVEFLVSFYNNEISEKSEIFDDQFSVERPDGSNFTLKIRSTKLEDSAMYFCASSERTQAYEQYFGPGTRLTVT.